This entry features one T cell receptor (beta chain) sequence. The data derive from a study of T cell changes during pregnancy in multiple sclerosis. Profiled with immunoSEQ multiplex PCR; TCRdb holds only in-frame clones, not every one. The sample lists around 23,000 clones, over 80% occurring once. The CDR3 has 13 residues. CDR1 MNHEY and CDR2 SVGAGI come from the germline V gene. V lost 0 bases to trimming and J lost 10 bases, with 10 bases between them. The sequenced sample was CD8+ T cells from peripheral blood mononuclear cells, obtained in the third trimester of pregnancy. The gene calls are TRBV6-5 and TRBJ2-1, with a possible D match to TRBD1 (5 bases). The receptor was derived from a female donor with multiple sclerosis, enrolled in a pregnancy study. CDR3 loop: CASSYSQGLEQFF. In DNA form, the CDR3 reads TGTGCCAGCAGTTACTCGCAGGGCCTAGAGCAGTTCTTC.